The source of this TCR beta chain is a study of T cell responses to AZD1222 COVID-19 vaccine. On the study more broadly: The study pooled second doses at about 4 or about 12 weeks.

Study results and caveats: Baseline seropositivity characterized only six AZD1222 recipients. The span of vaccine-associated CD4 TCRs extended across spike, with dominance at 160-218 and 743-854.

This clone came up once. As yet, its antigen is unknown. The protocol was immunoSEQ multiplex PCR, while the TCRdb copy is restricted to in-frame clones and leaves out a portion. The table lists some 130,000 clones, 75% to 90% of them singletons, with around 7.8% in the top ten. The source material was peripheral blood, sampled on day 0 of AZD1222 vaccination. This TCR came from an adult in good health.

Here the CDR3 reads CSVDVGTGRTEAFF. The CDR3 nucleotides read TGCAGCGTTGATGTCGGGACAGGGAGAACTGAAGCTTTCTTT. This rearrangement joins TRBV29-1 to TRBJ1-1; 9 nucleotides agree with TRBD1. V lost 3 bases and J lost 5; bases outside the gene matches: 7. CDR3 size: 14 residues. Germline loops: CDR1 SQVTM, CDR2 ANQGSEA.